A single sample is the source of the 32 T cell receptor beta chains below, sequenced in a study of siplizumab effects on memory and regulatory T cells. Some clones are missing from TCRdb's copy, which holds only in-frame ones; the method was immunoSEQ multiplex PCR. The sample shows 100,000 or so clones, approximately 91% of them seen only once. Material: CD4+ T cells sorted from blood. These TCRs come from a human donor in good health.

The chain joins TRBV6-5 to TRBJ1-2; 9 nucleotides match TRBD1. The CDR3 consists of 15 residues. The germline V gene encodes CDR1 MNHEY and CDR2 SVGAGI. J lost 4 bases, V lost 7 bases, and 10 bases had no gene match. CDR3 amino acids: CASTVSGTGTYGYTF. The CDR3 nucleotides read TGTGCCAGCACGGTATCCGGGACAGGGACCTATGGCTACACCTTC.

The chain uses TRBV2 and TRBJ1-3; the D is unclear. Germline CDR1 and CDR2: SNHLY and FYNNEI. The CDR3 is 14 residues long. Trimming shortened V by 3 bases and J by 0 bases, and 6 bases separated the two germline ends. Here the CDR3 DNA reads TGTGCCAGCAGTGAGCAATCCTCTGGAAACACCATATATTTT. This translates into CASSEQSSGNTIYF.

CDR3 amino acids: CASSLIGGEITDTQYF. The CDR3 DNA follows: TGTGCCAGCAGCTTAATCGGCGGGGAAATCACAGATACGCAGTATTTT. The V and J genes are TRBV5-6 and TRBJ2-3, with a weak D call TRBD2 (6 bases). This CDR3 spans 16 amino acids. Trimming stripped 2 bases from V and 2 bases from J, with 15 bases between. Germline lookup yields CDR1 SGHDT and CDR2 YYEEEE.

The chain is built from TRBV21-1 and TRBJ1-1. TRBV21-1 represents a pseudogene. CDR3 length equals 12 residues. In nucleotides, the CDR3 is TGTGCCAGCAGCAAAGAGGGAGGTGAAGCTTTCTTT. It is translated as CASSKEGGEAFF.

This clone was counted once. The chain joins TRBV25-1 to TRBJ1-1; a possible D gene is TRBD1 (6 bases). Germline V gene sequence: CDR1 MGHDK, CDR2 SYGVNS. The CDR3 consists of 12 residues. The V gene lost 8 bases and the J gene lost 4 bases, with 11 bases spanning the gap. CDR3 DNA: TGTGCCAGCGGGGGCCGAGCCACTGAAGCTTTCTTT. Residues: CASGGRATEAFF.

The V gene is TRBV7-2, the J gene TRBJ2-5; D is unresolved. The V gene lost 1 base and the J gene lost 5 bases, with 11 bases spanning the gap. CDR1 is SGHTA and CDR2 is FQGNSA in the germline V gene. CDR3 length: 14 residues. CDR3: CASSLEASAETQYF. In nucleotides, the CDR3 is TGTGCCAGCAGCTTAGAAGCCAGCGCGGAGACCCAGTACTTC.

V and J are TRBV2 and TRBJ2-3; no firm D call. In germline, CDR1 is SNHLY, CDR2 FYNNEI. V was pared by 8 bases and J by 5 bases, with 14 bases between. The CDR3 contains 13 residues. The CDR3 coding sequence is TGTGCCAGCCTGACGCAGATGGGAGATACGCAGTATTTT. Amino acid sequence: CASLTQMGDTQYF.

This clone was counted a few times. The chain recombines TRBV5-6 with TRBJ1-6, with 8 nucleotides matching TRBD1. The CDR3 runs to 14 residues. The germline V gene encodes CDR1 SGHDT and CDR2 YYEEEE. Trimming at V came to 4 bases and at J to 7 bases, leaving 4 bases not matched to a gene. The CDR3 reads CASSADRDNSPLHF. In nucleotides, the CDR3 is TGTGCCAGCAGCGCGGACAGGGACAATTCACCCCTCCACTTT.

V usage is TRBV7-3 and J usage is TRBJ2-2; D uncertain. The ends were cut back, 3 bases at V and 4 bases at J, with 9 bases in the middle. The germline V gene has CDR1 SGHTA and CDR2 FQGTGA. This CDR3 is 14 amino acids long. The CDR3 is CASSLVHITGELFF. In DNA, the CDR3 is TGTGCCAGCAGCTTGGTACACATCACCGGGGAGCTGTTTTTT. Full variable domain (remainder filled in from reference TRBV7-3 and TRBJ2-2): GAGVSQTPSNKVTEKGKYVELRCDPISGHTALYWYRQSLGQGPEFLIYFQGTGAADDSGLPNDRFFAVRPEGSVSTLKIQRTERGDSAVYLCASSLVHITGELFFGEGSRLTVL.

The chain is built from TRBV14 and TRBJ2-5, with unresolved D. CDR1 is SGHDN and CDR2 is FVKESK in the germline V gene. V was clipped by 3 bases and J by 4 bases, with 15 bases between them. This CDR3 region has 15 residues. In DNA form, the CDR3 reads TGTGCCAGCAGCCAGGTCTGGGATGTGGGAGAGACCCAGTACTTC. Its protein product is CASSQVWDVGETQYF. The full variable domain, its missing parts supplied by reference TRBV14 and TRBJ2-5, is EAGVTQFPSHSVIEKGQTVTLRCDPISGHDNLYWYRRVMGKEIKFLLHFVKESKQDESGMPNNRFLAERTGGTYSTLKVQPAELEDSGVYFCASSQVWDVGETQYFGPGTRLLVL.

CDR3 in amino acids: CASSLDSRSYEQYF. The CDR3 coding sequence is TGTGCCAGCAGCCTCGACAGCCGGTCCTACGAGCAGTACTTC. The V call is TRBV7-9, the J call TRBJ2-7; D is perhaps TRBD1 (5 bases). V dropped 5 bases and J dropped 1 base, with 12 bases sitting between them. Germline loops: CDR1 SEHNR, CDR2 FQNEAQ (reference sequence). This CDR3 contains 14 residues.

CDR3 amino acids: CASSLLLRVGLSGANVLTF. In DNA form, the CDR3 reads TGTGCCAGCAGCTTACTGCTCCGTGTTGGGCTCTCTGGGGCCAACGTCCTGACTTTC. This chain connects TRBV7-8 to TRBJ2-6; no firm D call. Germline values: CDR1 SGHVS, CDR2 FQNEAQ. CDR3 length equals 19 residues. V lost 2 bases and J lost 0, with 17 bases in between. Supplemented by reference TRBV7-8 and TRBJ2-6, the full variable domain reads GAGVSQSPRYKVAKRGQDVALRCDPISGHVSLFWYQQALGQGPEFLTYFQNEAQLDKSGLPSDRFFAERPEGSVSTLKIQRTQQEDSAVYLCASSLLLRVGLSGANVLTFGAGSRLTVL.

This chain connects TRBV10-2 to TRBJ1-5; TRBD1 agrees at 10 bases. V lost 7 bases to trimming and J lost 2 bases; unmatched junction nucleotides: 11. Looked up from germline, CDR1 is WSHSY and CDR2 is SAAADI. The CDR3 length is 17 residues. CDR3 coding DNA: TGCGCCAGCACCGACGGACAGGGGGGGGCGGGCAATCAGCCCCAGCATTTT. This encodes CASTDGQGGAGNQPQHF.

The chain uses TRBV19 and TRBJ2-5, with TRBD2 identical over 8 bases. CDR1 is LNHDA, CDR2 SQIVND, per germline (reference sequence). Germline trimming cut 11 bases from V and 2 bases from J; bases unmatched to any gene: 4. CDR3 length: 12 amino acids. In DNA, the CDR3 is TGTGCCTGCGGGGGGATTCAAGAGACCCAGTACTTC. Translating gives CACGGIQETQYF.

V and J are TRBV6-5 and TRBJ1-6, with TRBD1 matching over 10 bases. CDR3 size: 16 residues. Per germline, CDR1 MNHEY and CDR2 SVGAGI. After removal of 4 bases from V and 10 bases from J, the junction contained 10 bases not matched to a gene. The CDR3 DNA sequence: TGTGCCAGCAGTTTCGGGACAGGGGTAGAGAGGTCACCCCTCCACTTT. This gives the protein CASSFGTGVERSPLHF.

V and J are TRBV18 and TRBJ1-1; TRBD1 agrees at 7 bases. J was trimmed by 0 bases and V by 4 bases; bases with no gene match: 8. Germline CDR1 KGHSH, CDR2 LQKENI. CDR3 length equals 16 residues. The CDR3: CASSLDRVPMNTEAFF. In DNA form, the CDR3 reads TGTGCCAGCTCACTAGACAGGGTCCCAATGAACACTGAAGCTTTCTTT.

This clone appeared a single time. Written as DNA, the CDR3 is TGTGCCAGCAGCTTTGCGATTGCGGGGGCTATCGGTGAGCAGTTCTTC. Translation: CASSFAIAGAIGEQFF. The chain carries TRBV5-4 and TRBJ2-1, with D perhaps matching TRBD2 (7 bases). V was clipped by 2 bases and J by 9 bases, with 21 bases between them. CDR3 length: 16 amino acids. The germline V gene encodes CDR1 SGHNT and CDR2 YYREEE (reference sequence).

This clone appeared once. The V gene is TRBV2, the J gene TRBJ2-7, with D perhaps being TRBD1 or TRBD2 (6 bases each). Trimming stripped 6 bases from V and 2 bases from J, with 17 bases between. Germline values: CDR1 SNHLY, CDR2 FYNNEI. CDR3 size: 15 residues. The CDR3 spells CASRQGTLDPYEQYF. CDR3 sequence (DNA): TGTGCCAGCAGGCAGGGGACTTTGGACCCCTACGAGCAGTACTTC.

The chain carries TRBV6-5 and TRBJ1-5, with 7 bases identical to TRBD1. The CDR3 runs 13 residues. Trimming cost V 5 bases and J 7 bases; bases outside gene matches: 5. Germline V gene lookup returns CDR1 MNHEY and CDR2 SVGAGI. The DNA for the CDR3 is TGTGCCAGCAGTGGGACAGTCGACCAGCCCCAGCATTTT. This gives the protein CASSGTVDQPQHF.

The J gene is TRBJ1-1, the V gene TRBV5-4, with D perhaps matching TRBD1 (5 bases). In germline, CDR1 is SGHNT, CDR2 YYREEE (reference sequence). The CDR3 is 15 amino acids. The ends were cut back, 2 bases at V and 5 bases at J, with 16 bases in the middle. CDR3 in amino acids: CASSFGREGLTEAFF. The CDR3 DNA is TGTGCCAGCAGCTTCGGCAGGGAAGGGTTGACTGAAGCTTTCTTT.

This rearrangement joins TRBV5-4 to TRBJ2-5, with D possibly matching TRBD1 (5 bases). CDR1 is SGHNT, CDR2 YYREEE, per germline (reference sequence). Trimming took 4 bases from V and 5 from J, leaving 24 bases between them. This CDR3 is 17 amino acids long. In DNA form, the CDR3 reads TGTGCCAGCAGCGTCCGAAGGGGTCGTGTAGGGGCCGAGACCCAGTACTTC. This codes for CASSVRRGRVGAETQYF.

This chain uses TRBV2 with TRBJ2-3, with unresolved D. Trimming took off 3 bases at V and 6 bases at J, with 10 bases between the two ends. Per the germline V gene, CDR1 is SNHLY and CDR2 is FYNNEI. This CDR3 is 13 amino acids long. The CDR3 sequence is CASSDWTDDTQYF. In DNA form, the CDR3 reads TGTGCCAGCAGTGATTGGACCGACGATACGCAGTATTTT.

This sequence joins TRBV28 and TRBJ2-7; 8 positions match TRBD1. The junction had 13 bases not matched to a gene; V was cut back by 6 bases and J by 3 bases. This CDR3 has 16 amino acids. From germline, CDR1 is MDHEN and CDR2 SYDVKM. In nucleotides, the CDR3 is TGTGCCAGCAGGGCTTCGGGACAGGCCACGCTCTACGAGCAGTACTTC. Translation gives CASRASGQATLYEQYF.

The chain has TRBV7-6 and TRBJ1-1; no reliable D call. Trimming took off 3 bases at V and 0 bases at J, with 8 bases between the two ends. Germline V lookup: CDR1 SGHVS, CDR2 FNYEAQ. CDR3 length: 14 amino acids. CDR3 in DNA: TGTGCCAGCAGCTTGATTGGGTTGAACACTGAAGCTTTCTTT. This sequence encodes CASSLIGLNTEAFF.

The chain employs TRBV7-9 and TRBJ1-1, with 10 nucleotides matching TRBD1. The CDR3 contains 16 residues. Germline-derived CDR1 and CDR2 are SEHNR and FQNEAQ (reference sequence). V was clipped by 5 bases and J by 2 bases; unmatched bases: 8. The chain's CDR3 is CASSPTGGAKNTEAFF. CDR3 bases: TGTGCCAGCAGCCCGACAGGGGGCGCAAAAAACACTGAAGCTTTCTTT.

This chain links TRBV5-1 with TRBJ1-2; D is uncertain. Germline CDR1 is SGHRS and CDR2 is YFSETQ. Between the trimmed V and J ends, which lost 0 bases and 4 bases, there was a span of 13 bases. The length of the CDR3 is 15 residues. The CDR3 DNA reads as TGCGCCAGCAGCTTGGCCGGACGCTATTCCTATGGCTACACCTTC. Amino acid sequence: CASSLAGRYSYGYTF.

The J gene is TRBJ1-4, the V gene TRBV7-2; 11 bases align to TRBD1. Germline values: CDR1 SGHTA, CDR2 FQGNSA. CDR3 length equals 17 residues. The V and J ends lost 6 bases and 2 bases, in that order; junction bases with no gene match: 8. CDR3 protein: CASRRTGGSPTNEKLFF. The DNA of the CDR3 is TGTGCCAGCAGGCGGACAGGGGGCTCACCGACTAATGAAAAACTGTTTTTT.

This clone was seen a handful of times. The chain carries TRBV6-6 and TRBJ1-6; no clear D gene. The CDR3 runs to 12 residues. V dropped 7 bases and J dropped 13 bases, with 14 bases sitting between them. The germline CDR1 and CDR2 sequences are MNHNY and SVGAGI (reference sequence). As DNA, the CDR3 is TGTGCCAGCAAAAGCTTTCAGTCGCCCCTCCACTTT. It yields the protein CASKSFQSPLHF.

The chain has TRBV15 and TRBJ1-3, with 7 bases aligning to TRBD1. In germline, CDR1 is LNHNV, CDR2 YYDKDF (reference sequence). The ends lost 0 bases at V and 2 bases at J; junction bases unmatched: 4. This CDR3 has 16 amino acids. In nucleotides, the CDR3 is TGTGCCACCAGCAGAGAAAGACAGGGTGCTGGAAACACCATATATTTT. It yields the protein CATSRERQGAGNTIYF.

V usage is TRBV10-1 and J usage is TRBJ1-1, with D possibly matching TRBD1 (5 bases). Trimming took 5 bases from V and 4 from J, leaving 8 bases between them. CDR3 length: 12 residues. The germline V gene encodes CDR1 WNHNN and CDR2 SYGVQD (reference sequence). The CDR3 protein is CASSPQGTEAFF. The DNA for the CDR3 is TGCGCCAGCAGTCCCCAGGGCACTGAAGCTTTCTTT.

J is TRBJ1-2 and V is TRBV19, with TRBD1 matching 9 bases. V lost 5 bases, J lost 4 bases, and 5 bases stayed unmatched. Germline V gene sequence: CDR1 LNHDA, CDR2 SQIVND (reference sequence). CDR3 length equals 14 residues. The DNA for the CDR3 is TGTGCCAGTAGTGGACAGGGGATCGGCTATGGCTACACCTTC. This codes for CASSGQGIGYGYTF.

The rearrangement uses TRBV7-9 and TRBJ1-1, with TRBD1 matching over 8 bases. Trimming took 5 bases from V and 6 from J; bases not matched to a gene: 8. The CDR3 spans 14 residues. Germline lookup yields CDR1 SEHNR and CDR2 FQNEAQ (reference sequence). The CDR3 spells CASSQGQDYSEAFF. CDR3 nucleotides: TGTGCCAGCAGCCAGGGACAGGATTACTCTGAAGCTTTCTTT.